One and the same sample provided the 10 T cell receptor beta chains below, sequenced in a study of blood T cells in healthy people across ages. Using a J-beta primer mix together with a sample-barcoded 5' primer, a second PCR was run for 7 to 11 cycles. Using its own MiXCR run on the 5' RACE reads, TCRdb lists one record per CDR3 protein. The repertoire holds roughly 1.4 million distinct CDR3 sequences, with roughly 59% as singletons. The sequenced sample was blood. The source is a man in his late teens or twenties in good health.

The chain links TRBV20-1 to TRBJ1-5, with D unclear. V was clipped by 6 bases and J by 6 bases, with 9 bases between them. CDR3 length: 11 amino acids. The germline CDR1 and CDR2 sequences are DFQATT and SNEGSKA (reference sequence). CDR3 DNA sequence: TGCAGTGCGTCGGTGGGTCAGCCCCAGCATTTT. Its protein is CSASVGQPQHF.

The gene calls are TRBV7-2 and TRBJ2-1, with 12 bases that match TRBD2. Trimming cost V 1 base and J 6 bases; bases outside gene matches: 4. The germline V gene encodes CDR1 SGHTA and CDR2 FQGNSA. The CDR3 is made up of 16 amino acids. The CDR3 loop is CASSLDSGLAGNEQFF. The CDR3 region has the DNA TGTGCCAGCAGCTTAGACTCGGGACTAGCGGGCAATGAGCAGTTCTTC.

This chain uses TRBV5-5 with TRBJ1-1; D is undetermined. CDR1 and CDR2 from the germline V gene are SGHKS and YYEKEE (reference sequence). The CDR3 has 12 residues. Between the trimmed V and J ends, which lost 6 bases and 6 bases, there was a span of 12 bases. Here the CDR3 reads CASTLWASEAFF. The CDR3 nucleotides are TGTGCCAGCACTCTCTGGGCGTCTGAAGCTTTCTTT.

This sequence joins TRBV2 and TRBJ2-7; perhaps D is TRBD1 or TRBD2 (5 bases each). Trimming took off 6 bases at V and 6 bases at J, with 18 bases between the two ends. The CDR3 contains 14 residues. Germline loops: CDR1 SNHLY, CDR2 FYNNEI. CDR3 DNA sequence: TGTGCCAGCAGCGACCCACTCGGGACGTCCGAGCAGTACTTC. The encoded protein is CASSDPLGTSEQYF.

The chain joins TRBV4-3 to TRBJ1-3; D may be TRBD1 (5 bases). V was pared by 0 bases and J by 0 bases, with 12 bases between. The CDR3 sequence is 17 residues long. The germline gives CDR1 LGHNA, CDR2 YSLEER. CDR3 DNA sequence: TGCGCCAGCAGCCAAGATTCAGGCAGGGACTCTGGAAACACCATATATTTT. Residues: CASSQDSGRDSGNTIYF.

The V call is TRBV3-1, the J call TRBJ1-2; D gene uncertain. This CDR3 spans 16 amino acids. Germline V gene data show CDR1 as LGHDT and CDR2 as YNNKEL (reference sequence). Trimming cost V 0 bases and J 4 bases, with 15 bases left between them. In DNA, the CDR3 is TGTGCCAGCAGCCAAGATCGGTCCCTCGTCTTCTATGGCTACACCTTC. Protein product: CASSQDRSLVFYGYTF.

The CDR3 coding sequence is TGCAGTGCTAGTGTTCCGGGGCAAAGGGGGAATCAGCCCCAGCATTTT. It encodes CSASVPGQRGNQPQHF. The chain recombines TRBV20-1 with TRBJ1-5; maybe TRBD1 (6 bases). Germline V gives CDR1 DFQATT, CDR2 SNEGSKA (reference sequence). The V gene lost 3 bases and the J gene lost 4 bases, with 19 bases spanning the gap. The CDR3 covers 16 residues.

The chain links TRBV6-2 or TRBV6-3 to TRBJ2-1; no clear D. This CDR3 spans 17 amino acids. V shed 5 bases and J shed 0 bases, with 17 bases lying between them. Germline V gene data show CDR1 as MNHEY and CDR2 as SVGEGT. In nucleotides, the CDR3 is TGTGCCAGCAGTGCACACGGTTCTCGGAGCTCCTACAATGAGCAGTTCTTC. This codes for CASSAHGSRSSYNEQFF.

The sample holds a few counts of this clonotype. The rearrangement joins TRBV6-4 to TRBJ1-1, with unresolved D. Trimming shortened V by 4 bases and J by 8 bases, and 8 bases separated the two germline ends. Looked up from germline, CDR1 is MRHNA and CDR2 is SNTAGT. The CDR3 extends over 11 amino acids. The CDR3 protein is CASSGGGEAFF. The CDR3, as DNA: TGTGCCAGCAGTGGAGGCGGCGAAGCTTTCTTT.

The CDR3 DNA reads as TGTGCCAGCAGTTTAGTGGCCAGGGGGCAGTTCTTC. It is translated as CASSLVARGQFF. The chain links TRBV12-3 or TRBV12-4 to TRBJ2-1; a weak D match, TRBD1 (6 bases). The CDR3 covers 12 residues. V gave up 1 base and J gave up 12 bases, with 10 bases separating them.